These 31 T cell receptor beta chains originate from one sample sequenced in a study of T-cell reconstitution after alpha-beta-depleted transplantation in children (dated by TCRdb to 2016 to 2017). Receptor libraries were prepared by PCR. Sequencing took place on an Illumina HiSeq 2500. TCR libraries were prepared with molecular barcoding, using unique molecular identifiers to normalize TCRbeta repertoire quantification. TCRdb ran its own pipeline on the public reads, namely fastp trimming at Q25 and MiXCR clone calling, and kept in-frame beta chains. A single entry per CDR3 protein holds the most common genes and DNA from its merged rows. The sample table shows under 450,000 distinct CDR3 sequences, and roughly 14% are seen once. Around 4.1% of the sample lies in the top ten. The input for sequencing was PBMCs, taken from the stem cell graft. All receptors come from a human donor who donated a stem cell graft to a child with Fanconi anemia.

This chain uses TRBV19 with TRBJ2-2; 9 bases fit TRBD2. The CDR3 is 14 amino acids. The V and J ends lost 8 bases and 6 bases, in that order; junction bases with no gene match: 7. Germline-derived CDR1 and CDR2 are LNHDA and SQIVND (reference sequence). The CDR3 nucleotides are TGTGCCAGTGCAAGCGGGGGGACCGCCGGGGAGCTGTTTTTT. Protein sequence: CASASGGTAGELFF.

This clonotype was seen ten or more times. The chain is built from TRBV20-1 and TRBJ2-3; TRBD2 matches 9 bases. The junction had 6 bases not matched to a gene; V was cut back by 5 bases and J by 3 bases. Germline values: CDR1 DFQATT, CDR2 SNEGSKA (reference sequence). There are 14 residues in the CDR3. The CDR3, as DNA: TGCAGTGCTCCTCCTAGCGGGGCGACAGATACGCAGTATTTT. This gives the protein CSAPPSGATDTQYF.

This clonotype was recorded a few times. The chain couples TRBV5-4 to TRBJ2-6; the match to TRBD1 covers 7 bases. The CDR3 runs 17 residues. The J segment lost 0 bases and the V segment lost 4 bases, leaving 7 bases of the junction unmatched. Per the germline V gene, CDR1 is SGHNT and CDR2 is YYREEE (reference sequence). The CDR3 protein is CASSPGTAHSGANVLTF. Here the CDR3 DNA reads TGTGCCAGCAGCCCCGGGACAGCTCACTCTGGGGCCAACGTCCTGACTTTC.

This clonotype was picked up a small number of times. This CDR3 is CASSQTGGNSPLHF. The CDR3 DNA is TGTGCCAGCAGCCAAACGGGAGGTAATTCACCCCTCCACTTT. V gene TRBV3-1 combines with J gene TRBJ1-6, with D unclear. Germline CDR1 and CDR2: LGHDT and YNNKEL (reference sequence). The CDR3 totals 14 residues. V shed 2 bases and J shed 6 bases, with 8 bases lying between them.

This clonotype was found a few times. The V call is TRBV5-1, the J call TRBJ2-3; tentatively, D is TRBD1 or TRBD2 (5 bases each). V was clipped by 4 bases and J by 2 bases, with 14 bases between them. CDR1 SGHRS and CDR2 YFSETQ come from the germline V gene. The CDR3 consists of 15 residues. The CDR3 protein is CASSATRGDTDTQYF. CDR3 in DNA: TGCGCCAGCAGCGCAACGAGGGGAGACACAGATACGCAGTATTTT.

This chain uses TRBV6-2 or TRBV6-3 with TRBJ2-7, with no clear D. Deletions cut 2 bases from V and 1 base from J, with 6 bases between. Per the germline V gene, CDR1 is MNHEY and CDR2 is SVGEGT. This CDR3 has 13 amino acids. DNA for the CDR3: TGTGCCAGCAGTTACGCCAGGTCCTACGAGCAGTACGTC. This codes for CASSYARSYEQYV.

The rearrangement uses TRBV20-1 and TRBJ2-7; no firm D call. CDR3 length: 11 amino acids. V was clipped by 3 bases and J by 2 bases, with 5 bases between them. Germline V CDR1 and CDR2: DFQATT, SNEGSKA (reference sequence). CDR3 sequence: CSASHTYEQYF. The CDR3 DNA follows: TGCAGTGCTAGTCACACCTACGAGCAGTACTTC.

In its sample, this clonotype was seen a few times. CDR3 loop: CASSLRTVQNTEAFF. For the CDR3, the DNA is TGTGCCAGCAGCCTCAGGACAGTTCAGAACACTGAAGCTTTCTTT. This sequence joins TRBV7-2 and TRBJ1-1, with D tentatively TRBD1 (6 bases). This CDR3 spans 15 amino acids. V was trimmed by 5 bases and J by 1 base, leaving 14 bases between them. Germline-derived CDR1 and CDR2 are SGHTA and FQGNSA.

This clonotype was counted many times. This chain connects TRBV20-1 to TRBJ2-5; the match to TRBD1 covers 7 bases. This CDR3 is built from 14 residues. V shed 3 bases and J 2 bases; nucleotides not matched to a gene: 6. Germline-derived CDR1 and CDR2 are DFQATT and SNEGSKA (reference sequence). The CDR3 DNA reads TGCAGTGCTAGGCCCCGGACAGGACAAGAGACCCAGTACTTC. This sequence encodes CSARPRTGQETQYF.

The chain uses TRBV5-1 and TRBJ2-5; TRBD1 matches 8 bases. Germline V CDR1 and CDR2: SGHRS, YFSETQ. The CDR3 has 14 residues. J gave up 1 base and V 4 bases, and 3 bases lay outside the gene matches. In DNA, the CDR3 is TGCGCCAGCAGCCCACAGGGGGTCCAAGAGACCCAGTACTTC. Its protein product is CASSPQGVQETQYF.

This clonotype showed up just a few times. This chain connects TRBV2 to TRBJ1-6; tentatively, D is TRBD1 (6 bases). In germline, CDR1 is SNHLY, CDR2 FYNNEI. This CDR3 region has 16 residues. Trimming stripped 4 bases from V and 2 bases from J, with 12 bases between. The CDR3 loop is CASSARQATYNSPLHF. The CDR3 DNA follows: TGTGCCAGCAGTGCGCGACAGGCTACCTATAATTCACCCCTCCACTTT. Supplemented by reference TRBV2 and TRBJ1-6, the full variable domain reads EPEVTQTPSHQVTQMGQEVILRCVPISNHLYFYWYRQILGQKVEFLVSFYNNEISEKSEIFDDQFSVERPDGSNFTLKIRSTKLEDSAMYFCASSARQATYNSPLHFGNGTRLTVT.

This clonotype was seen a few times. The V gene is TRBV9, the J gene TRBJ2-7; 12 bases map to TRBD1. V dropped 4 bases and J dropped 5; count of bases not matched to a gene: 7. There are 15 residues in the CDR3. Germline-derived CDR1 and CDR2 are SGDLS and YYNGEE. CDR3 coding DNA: TGTGCCAGCAGCCCTACGGGACAGGGGGCGCACGAGCAGTACTTC. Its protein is CASSPTGQGAHEQYF.

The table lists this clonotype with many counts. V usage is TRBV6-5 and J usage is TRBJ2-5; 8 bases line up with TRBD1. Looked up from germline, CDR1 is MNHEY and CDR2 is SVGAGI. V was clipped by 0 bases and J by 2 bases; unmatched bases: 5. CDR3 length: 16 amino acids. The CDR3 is CASSYSGTGRQETQYF. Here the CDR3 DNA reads TGTGCCAGCAGTTACTCGGGGACAGGCCGGCAAGAGACCCAGTACTTC.

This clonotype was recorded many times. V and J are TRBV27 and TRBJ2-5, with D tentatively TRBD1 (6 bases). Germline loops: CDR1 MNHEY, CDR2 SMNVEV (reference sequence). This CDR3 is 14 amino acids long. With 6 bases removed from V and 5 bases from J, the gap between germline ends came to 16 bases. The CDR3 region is CASSLTTGLETQYF. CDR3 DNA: TGTGCCAGCAGCCTCACTACAGGGCTGGAGACCCAGTACTTC.

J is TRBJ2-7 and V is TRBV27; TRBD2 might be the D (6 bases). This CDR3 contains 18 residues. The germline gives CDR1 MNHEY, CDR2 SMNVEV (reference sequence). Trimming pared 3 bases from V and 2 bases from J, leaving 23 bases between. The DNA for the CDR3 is TGTGCCAGCAGTTTCGCGGTCGGAGGGCGACCTTCTACCTACGAGCAGTACTTC. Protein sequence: CASSFAVGGRPSTYEQYF.

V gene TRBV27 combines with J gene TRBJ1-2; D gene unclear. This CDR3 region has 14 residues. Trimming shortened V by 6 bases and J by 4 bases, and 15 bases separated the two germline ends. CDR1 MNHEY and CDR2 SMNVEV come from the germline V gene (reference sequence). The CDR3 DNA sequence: TGTGCCAGCAGGTCATCGGGAAACCTCTATGGCTACACCTTC. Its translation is CASRSSGNLYGYTF.

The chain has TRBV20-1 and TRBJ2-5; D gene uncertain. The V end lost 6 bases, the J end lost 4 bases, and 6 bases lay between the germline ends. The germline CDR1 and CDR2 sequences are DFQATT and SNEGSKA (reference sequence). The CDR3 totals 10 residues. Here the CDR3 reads CSANGETQYF. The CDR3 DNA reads TGCAGTGCAAACGGAGAGACCCAGTACTTC.

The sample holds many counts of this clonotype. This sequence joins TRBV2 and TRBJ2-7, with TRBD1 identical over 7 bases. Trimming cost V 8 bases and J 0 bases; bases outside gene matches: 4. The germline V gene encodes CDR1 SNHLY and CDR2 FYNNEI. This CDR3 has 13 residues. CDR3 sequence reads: CASQGTVSYEQYF. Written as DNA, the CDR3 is TGTGCCAGCCAGGGGACAGTCTCCTACGAGCAGTACTTC.

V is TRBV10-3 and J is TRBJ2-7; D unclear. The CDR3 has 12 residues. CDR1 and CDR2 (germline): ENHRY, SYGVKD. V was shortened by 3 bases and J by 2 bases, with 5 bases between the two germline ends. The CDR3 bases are TGTGCCATCAGTGACACTGCCTACGAGCAGTACGTC. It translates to CAISDTAYEQYV.

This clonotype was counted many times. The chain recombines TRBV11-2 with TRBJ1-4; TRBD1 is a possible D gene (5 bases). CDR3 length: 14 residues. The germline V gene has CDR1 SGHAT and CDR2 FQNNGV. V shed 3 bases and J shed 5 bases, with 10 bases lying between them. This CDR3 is CASSLRGSNEKLFF. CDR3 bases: TGTGCCAGCAGCTTGAGGGGAAGCAATGAAAAACTGTTTTTT.

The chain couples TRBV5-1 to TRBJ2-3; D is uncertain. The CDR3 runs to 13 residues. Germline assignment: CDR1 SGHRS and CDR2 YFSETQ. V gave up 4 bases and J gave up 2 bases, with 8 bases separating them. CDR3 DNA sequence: TGCGCCAGCAGCGAGAAAGACACAGATACGCAGTATTTT. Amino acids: CASSEKDTDTQYF.

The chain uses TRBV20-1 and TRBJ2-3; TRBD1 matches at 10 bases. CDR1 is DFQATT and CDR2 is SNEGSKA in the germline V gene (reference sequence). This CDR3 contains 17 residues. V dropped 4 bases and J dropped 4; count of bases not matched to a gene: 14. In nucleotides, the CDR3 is TGCAGTGCTACTCGGCGACCGGGACAGGGGATCGCAGATACGCAGTATTTT. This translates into CSATRRPGQGIADTQYF.

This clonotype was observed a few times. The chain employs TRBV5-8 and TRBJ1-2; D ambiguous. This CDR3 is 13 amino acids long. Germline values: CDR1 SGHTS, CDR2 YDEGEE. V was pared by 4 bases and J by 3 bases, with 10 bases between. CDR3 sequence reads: CASSLVADYGYTF. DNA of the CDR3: TGTGCCAGCAGCCTAGTGGCGGACTATGGCTACACCTTC.

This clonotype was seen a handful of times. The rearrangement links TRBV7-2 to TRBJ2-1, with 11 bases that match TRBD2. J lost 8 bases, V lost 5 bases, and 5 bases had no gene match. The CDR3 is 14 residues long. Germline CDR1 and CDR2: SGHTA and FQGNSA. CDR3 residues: CASSTIAGGYEQFF. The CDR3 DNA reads TGTGCCAGCAGCACTATAGCGGGGGGGTATGAGCAGTTCTTC.

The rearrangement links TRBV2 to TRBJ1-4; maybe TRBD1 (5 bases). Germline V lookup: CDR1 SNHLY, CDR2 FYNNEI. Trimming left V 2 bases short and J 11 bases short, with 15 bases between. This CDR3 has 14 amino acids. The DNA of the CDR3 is TGTGCCAGCAGTGAAACGGGACCGACGCTGAAACTGTTTTTT. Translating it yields CASSETGPTLKLFF.

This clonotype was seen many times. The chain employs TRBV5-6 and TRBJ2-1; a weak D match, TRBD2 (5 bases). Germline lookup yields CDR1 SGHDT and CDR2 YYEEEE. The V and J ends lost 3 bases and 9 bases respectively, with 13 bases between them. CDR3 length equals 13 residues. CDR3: CASSYGEPGEQFF. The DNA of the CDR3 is TGTGCCAGCAGCTACGGGGAACCGGGTGAGCAGTTCTTC.

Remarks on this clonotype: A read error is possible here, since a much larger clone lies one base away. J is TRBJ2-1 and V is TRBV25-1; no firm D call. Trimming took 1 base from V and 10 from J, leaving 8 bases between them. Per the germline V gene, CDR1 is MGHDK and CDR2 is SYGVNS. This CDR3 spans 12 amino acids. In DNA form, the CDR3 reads TGTGCCAGCAGTGAATTTTGGAGCGAGCAGTTCTTC. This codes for CASSEFWSEQFF.

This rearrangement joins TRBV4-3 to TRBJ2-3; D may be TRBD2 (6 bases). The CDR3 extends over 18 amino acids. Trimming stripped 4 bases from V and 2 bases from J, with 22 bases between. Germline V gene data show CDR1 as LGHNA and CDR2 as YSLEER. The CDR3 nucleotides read TGCGCCAGCAGCCCCGACGGGGGATGGGGCCTCCTCACAGATACGCAGTATTTT. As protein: CASSPDGGWGLLTDTQYF.

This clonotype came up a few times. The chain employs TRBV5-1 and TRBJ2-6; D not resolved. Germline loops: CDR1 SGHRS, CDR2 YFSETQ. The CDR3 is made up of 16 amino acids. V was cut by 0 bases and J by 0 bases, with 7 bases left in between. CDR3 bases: TGCGCCAGCAGCTTGGTTTCGCCCTCTGGGGCCAACGTCCTGACTTTC. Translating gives CASSLVSPSGANVLTF.

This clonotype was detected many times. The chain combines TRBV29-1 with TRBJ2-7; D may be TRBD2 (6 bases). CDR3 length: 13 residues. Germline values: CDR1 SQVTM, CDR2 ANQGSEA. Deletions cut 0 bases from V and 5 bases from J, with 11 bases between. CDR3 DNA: TGCAGCGTTGAAGACGGAGGGATGAACGAGCAGTACTTC. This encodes CSVEDGGMNEQYF.

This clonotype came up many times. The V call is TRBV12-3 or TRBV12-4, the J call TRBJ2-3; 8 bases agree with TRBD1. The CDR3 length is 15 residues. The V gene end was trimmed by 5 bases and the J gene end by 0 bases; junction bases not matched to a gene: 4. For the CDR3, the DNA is TGTGCCAGCAGTGCCACAGGGGGAAGCACAGATACGCAGTATTTT. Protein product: CASSATGGSTDTQYF.